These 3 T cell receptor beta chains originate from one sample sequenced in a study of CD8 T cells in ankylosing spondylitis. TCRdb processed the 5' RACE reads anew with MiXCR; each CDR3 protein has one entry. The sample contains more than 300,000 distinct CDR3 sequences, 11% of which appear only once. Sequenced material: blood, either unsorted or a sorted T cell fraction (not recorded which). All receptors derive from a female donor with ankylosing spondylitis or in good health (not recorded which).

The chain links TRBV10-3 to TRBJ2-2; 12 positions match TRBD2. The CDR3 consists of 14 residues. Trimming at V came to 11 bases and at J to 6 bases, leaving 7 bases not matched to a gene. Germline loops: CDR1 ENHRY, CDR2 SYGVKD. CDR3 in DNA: TGTGCCGCCCAACTAGCGGGAGGCGCCGGGGAGCTGTTTTTT. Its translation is CAAQLAGGAGELFF.

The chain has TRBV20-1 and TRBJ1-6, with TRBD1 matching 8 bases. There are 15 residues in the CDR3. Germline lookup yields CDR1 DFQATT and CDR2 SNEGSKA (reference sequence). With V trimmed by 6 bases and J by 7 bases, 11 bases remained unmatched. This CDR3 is CSATPGTGPNSPLHF. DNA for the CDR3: TGCAGTGCAACCCCCGGGACAGGCCCGAATTCACCCCTCCACTTT.

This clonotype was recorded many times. CDR3 sequence (DNA): TGTGCCATCAGTGAGGACCAGAATAGCAATCAGCCCCAGCATTTT. Translated, it gives CAISEDQNSNQPQHF. The rearrangement uses TRBV10-3 and TRBJ1-5; D is unclear. CDR3 length equals 15 residues. Trimming left V 2 bases short and J 0 bases short, with 8 bases between. Germline loops: CDR1 ENHRY, CDR2 SYGVKD.